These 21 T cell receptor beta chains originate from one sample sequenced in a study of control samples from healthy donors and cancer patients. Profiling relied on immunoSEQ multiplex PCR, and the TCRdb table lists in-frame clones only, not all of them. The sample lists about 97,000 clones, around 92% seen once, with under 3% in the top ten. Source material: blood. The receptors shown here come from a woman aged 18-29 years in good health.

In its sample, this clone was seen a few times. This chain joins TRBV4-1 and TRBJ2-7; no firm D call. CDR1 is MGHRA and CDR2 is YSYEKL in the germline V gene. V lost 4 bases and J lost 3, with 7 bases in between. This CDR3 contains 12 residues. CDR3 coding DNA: TGCGCCAGCAGCCCAAACTTCTACGAGCAGTACTTC. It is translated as CASSPNFYEQYF.

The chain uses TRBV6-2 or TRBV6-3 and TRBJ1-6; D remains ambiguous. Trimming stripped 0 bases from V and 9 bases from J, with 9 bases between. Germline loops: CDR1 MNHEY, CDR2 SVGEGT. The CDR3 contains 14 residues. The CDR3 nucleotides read TGTGCCAGCAGTTACTCCGGGTCTAGTTCACCCCTCCACTTT. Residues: CASSYSGSSSPLHF.

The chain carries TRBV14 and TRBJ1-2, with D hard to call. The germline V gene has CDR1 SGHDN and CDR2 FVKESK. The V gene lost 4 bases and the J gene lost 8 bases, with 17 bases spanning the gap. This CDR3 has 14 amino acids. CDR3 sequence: CASSPLTSGAGYTF. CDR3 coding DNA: TGTGCCAGCAGCCCTTTAACATCCGGAGCCGGCTACACCTTC.

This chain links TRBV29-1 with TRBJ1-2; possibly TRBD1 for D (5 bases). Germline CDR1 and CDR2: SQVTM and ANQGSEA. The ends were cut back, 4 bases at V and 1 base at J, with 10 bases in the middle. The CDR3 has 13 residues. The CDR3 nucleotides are TGCAGCGTTGTGGGGGAGGTTAACTATGGCTACACCTTC. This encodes CSVVGEVNYGYTF.

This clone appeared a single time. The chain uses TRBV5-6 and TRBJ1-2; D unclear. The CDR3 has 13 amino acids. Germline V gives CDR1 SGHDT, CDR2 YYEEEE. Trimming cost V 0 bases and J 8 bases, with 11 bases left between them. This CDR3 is CASSLAADKGYTF. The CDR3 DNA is TGTGCCAGCAGCTTGGCGGCAGACAAGGGCTACACCTTC.

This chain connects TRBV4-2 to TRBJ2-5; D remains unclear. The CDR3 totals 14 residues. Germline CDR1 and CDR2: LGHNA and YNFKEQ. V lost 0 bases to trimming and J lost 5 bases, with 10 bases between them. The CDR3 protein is CASSQESLKETQYF. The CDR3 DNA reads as TGTGCCAGCAGCCAAGAGTCTCTTAAGGAGACCCAGTACTTC.

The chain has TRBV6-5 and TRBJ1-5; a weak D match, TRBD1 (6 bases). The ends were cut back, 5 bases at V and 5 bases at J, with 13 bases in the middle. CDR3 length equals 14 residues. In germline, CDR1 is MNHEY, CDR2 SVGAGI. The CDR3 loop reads CASSTLGAYQPQHF. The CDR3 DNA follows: TGTGCCAGCAGTACCCTGGGGGCTTATCAGCCCCAGCATTTT.

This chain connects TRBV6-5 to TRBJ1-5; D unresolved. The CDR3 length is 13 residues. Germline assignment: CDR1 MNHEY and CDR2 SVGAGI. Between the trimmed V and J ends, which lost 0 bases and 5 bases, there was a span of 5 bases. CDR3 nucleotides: TGTGCCAGCAGTTACTCGAAAGATCAGCCCCAGCATTTT. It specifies CASSYSKDQPQHF.

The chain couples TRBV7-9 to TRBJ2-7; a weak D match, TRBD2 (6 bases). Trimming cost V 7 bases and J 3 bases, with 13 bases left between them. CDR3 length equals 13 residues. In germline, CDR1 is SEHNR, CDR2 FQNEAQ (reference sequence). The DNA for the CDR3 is TGTGCCAGCAACGACCCGGGACTCTACGAGCAGTACTTC. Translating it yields CASNDPGLYEQYF.

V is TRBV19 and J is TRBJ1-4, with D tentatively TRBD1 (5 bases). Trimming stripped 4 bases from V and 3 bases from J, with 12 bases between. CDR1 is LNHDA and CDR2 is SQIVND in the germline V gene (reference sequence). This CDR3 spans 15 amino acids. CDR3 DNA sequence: TGTGCCAGTAGTACCCCGGGGGGACCTAATGAAAAACTGTTTTTT. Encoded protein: CASSTPGGPNEKLFF.

Written as DNA, the CDR3 is TGTGCCAGCAGTTTATTTTTCGGCGGGGTGGACATTCAGTACTTC. Protein: CASSLFFGGVDIQYF. V usage is TRBV27 and J usage is TRBJ2-4, with D tentatively TRBD2 (6 bases). V lost 1 base and J lost 8, with 15 bases in between. Germline lookup yields CDR1 MNHEY and CDR2 SMNVEV (reference sequence). The CDR3 has 15 residues.

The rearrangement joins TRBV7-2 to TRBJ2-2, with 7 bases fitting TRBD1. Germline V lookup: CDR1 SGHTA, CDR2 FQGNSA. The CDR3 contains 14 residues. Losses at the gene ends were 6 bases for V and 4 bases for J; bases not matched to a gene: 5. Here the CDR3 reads CASRRGPGTGELFF. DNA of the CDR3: TGTGCCAGCAGAAGGGGGCCGGGCACCGGGGAGCTGTTTTTT.

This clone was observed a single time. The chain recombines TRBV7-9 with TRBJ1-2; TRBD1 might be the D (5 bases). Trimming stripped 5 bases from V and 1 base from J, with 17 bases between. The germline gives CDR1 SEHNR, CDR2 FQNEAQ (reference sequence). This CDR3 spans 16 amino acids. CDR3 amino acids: CASSPPTYRINYGYTF. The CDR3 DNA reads TGTGCCAGCAGCCCCCCCACATACAGGATTAACTATGGCTACACCTTC. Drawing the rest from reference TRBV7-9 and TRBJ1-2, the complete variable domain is DTGVSQNPRHKITKRGQNVTFRCDPISEHNRLYWYRQTLGQGPEFLTYFQNEAQLEKSRLLSDRFSAERPKGSFSTLEIQRTEQGDSAMYLCASSPPTYRINYGYTFGSGTRLTVV.

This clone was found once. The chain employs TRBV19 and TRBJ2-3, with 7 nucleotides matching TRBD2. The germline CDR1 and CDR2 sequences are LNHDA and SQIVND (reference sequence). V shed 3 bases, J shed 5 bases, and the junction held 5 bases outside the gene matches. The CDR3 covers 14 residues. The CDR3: CASSIRIAGDTQYF. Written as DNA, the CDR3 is TGTGCCAGTAGTATCCGAATAGCGGGAGATACGCAGTATTTT.

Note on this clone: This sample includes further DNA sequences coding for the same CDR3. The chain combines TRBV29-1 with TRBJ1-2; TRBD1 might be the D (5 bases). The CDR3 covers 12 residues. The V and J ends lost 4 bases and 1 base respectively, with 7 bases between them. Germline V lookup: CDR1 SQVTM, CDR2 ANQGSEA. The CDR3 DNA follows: TGCAGCGTTGTTGGGGGTAACTATGGCTACACCTTC. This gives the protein CSVVGGNYGYTF.

CDR3 coding DNA: TGTGCCATCAGTGAGACGACGGGACAGGGGGTGAGCTACACCTTC. It yields the protein CAISETTGQGVSYTF. The chain combines TRBV10-3 with TRBJ1-2; 11 bases are shared with TRBD1. CDR3 length: 15 residues. Trimming at V came to 2 bases and at J to 9 bases, leaving 8 bases not matched to a gene. Germline V CDR1 and CDR2: ENHRY, SYGVKD.

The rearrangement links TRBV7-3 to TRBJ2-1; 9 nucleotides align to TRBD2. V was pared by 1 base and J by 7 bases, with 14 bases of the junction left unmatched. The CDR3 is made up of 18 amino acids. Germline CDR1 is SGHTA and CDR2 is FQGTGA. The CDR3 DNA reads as TGTGCCAGCAGCTTAATGGCTAGCGGGGCGATGCTGAGGAATGAGCAGTTCTTC. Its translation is CASSLMASGAMLRNEQFF. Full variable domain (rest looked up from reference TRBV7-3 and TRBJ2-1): GAGVSQTPSNKVTEKGKYVELRCDPISGHTALYWYRQSLGQGPEFLIYFQGTGAADDSGLPNDRFFAVRPEGSVSTLKIQRTERGDSAVYLCASSLMASGAMLRNEQFFGPGTRLTVL.

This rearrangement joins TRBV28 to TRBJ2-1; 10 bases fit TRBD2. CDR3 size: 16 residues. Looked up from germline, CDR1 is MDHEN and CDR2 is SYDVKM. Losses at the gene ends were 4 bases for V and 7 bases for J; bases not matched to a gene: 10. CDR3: CASSYLSGRAGNEQFF. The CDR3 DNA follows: TGTGCCAGCAGTTACCTCAGCGGGAGGGCGGGGAATGAGCAGTTCTTC.

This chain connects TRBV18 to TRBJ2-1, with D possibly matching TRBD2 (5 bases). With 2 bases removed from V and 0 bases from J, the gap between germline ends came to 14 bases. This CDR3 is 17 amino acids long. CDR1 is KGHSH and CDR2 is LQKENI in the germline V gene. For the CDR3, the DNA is TGTGCCAGCTCACCAATGGGAAGCGGTAGCTCCTACAATGAGCAGTTCTTC. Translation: CASSPMGSGSSYNEQFF. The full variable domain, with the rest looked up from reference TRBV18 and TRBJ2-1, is NAGVMQNPRHLVRRRGQEARLRCSPMKGHSHVYWYRQLPEEGLKFMVYLQKENIIDESGMPKERFSAEFPKEGPSILRIQQVVRGDSAAYFCASSPMGSGSSYNEQFFGPGTRLTVL.

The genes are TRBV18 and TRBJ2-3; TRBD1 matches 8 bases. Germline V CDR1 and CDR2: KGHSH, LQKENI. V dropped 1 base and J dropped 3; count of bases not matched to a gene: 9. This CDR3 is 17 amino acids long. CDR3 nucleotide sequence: TGTGCCAGCTCACCACTCGTTGGCAGGGGGCTAACAGATACGCAGTATTTT. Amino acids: CASSPLVGRGLTDTQYF.

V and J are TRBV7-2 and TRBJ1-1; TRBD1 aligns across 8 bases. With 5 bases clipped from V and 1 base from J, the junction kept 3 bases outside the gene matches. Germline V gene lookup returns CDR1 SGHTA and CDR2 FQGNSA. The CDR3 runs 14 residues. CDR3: CASSRDRRNTEAFF. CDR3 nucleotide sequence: TGTGCCAGCAGCCGGGACAGGAGGAACACTGAAGCTTTCTTT.